The T cell receptor (beta chain) described here comes from a study of T cells in women clearing cervical HPV infection. Germline V lookup: CDR1 LGHNA, CDR2 YNFKEQ. The CDR3 extends over 14 amino acids. Repertoires were generated with immunoSEQ multiplex PCR, while TCRdb's copy carries only in-frame clones and drops some. This listing includes some 20,000 clones. With regard to this clone: At one of its ends the junction is not consistent with the germline gene, which may arise from a read error. The read stops 3 residues short of the end of the CDR3; the missing end is completed from the germline J gene.

The TCR originated in a woman between 18 and 70 years old with a cervical HPV16 infection that either progressed to CIN3+ or cleared (not recorded which). V gene TRBV4-2 combines with J gene TRBJ2-3; possibly TRBD2 for D (5 bases). Sequencing used blood buffy coat. This chain's CDR3 is CASSQDLATNTQYF. The DNA read from the CDR3 is TGCGCCAGCAGCCAAGATCTAGCCACAAATACG.